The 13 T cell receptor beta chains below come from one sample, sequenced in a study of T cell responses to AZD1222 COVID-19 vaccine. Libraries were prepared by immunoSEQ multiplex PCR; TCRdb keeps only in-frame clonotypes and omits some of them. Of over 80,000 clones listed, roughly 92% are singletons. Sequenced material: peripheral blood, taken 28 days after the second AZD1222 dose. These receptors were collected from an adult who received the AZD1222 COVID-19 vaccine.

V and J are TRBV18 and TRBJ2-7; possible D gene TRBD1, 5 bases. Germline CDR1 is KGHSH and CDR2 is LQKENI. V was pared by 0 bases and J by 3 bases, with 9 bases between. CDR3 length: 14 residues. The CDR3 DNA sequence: TGTGCCAGCTCACCACCGGGGCAGCGCTACGAGCAGTACTTC. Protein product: CASSPPGQRYEQYF.

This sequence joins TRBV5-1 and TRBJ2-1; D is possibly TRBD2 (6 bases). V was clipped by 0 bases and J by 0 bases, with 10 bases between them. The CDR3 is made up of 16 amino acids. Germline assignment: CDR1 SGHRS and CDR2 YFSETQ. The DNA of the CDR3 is TGCGCCAGCAGCTTGGGAGCGGGCCCCTCCTACAATGAGCAGTTCTTC. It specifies CASSLGAGPSYNEQFF. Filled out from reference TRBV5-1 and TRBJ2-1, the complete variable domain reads KAGVTQTPRYLIKTRGQQVTLSCSPISGHRSVSWYQQTPGQGLQFLFEYFSETQRNKGNFPGRFSGRQFSNSRSEMNVSTLELGDSALYLCASSLGAGPSYNEQFFGPGTRLTVL.

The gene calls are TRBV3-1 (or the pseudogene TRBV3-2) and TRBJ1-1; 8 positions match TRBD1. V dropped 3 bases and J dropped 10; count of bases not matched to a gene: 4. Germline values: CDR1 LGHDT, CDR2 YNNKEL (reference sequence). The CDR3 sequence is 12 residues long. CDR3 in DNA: TGTGCCAGCAGCCACGAAGGGACAGGAGCTTTCTTT. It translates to CASSHEGTGAFF.

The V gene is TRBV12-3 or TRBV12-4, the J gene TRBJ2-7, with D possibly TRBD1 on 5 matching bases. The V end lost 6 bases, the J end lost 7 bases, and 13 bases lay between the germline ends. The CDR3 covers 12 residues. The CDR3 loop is CASSNTGTEQYF. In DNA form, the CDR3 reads TGTGCCAGCAGCAATACAGGAACGGAGCAGTACTTC.

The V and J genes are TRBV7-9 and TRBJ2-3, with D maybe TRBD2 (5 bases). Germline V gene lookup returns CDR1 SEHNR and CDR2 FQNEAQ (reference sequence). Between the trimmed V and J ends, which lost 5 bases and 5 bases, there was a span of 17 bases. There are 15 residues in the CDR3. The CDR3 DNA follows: TGTGCCAGCAGCCCGGCTAGCAAGGAGAAAGATACGCAGTATTTT. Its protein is CASSPASKEKDTQYF.

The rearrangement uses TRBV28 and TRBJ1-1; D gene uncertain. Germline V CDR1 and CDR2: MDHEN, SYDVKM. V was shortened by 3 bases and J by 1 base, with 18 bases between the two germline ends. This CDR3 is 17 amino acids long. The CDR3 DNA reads TGTGCCAGCAGTTTTTACCCCGGGAAAGTGGGGAACACTGAAGCTTTCTTT. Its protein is CASSFYPGKVGNTEAFF.

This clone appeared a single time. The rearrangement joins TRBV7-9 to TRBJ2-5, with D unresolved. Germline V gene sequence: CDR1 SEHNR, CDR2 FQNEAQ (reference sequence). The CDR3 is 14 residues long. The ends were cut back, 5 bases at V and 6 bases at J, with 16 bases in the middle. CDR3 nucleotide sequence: TGTGCCAGCAGCCAACTGTCAGTGGGAAAGACCCAGTACTTC. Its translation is CASSQLSVGKTQYF.

CDR3 sequence: CASSLQETQYF. In DNA form, the CDR3 reads TGTGCCAGCAGCCTCCAAGAGACCCAGTACTTC. This chain connects TRBV14 to TRBJ2-5; D is unclear. Germline loops: CDR1 SGHDN, CDR2 FVKESK. V lost 4 bases and J 1 base, leaving 1 base between the germline ends. The CDR3 has 11 residues.

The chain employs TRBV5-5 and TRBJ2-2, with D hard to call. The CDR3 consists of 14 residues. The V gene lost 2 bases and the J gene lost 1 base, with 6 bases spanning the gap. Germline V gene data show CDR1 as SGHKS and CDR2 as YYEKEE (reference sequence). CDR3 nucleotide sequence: TGTGCCAGCAGCTTACAGTTGAACACCGGGGAGCTGTTTTTT. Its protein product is CASSLQLNTGELFF.

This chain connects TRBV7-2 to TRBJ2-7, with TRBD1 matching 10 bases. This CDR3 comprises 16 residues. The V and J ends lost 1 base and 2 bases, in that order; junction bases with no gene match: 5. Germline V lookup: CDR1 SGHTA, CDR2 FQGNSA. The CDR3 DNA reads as TGTGCCAGCAGCTTAGGCGGGACAGGGGTTACCTACGAGCAGTACTTC. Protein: CASSLGGTGVTYEQYF.

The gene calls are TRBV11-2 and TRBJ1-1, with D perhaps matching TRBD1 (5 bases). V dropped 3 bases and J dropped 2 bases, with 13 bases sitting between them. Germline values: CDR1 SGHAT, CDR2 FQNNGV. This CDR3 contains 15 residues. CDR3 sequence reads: CASSLLRVVNTEAFF. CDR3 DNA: TGTGCCAGCAGCTTGCTCAGGGTAGTAAACACTGAAGCTTTCTTT.

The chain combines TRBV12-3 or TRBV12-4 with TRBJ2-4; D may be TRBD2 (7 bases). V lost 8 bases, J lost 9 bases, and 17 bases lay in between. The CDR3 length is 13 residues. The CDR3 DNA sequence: TGTGCCAGCGCCCGGGGGGCTGGAGGCATTCAGTACTTC. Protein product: CASARGAGGIQYF.

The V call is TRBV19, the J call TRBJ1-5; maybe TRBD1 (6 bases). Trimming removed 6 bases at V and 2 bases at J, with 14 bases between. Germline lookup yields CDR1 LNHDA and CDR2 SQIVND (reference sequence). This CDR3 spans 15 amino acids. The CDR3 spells CASRIRGGRNQPQHF. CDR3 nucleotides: TGTGCCAGTAGAATAAGAGGGGGGCGCAATCAGCCCCAGCATTTT.